This T cell receptor (beta chain) derives from a study of radiation and T cells in renal cell carcinoma. Specified time point: blood 2 weeks post-SBRT. Sample treatment: 15 Gy SBRT to primary tumor, nephrectomy 4 weeks later. Sequencing was performed with immunoSEQ multiplex PCR; in TCRdb, only in-frame clones are kept and a portion is missing. Of around 80,000 clones in the sample, 82% were seen once. The TCR comes from a man between 60 and 75 years old with renal cell carcinoma. The sequenced sample was blood, obtained from a patient whose treatment included radiotherapy and nephrectomy.

CDR3 nucleotide sequence: TGTGCCATCAGTGAGTCGCATACCACCGGGGAGCTGTTTTTT. Translation: CAISESHTTGELFF. The rearrangement joins TRBV10-3 to TRBJ2-2; D remains ambiguous. Trimming left V 0 bases short and J 4 bases short, with 6 bases between. The CDR3 spans 14 residues. CDR1 and CDR2 (germline): ENHRY, SYGVKD.